The sequence of this T cell receptor (beta chain) was determined in a study of T cell repertoires in cytomegalovirus infection. Germline V gene lookup returns CDR1 MDHEN and CDR2 SYDVKM. The length of the CDR3 is 12 residues. Trimming left V 1 base short and J 7 bases short, with 5 bases between. Many counts were recorded for this clonotype. The antigen is unknown. TCRdb re-analysed the reads in MiXCR, keeping a single row per CDR3 protein. Of hundreds of thousands of distinct CDR3 sequences listed, 25% to 30% are singletons. The J gene is TRBJ2-1, the V gene TRBV28; D unclear. Sequencing was performed on cultured PBMCs, taken from culture after CMV antigen stimulation. The receptor comes from a human donor in good health (CMV status not recorded). Some clones in this sample may be carry-over from other donors' samples. Here the CDR3 reads CASSLSGNEQFF. CDR3 nucleotides: TGTGCCAGCAGTTTATCCGGGAATGAGCAGTTCTTC.